The 31 T cell receptor beta chains presented below share a single source sample, sequenced in a study of cytomegalovirus exposure and HLA in healthy donors. The PCR was carried out with 60 Vbeta primers and 13 Jbeta primers. TCRdb keeps only in-frame clones here, not all; method: immunoSEQ multiplex PCR. This table holds roughly 150,000 clones, roughly 80% found once. Sequences were obtained from PBMCs. The receptors shown here come from a man aged 45-65 years in good health and CMV-seropositive.

This clone has only a few counts. V gene TRBV29-1 combines with J gene TRBJ1-1; TRBD1 might be the D (6 bases). With 6 bases removed from V and 2 bases from J, the gap between germline ends came to 16 bases. The CDR3 is made up of 14 amino acids. Germline V gene data show CDR1 as SQVTM and CDR2 as ANQGSEA. In DNA, the CDR3 is TGCAGCGTCTACCACGGGGGGCCAAACACTGAAGCTTTCTTT. This sequence encodes CSVYHGGPNTEAFF.

The chain links TRBV5-1 to TRBJ2-7; maybe TRBD1 (6 bases). V was clipped by 0 bases and J by 4 bases, with 11 bases between them. The germline V gene has CDR1 SGHRS and CDR2 YFSETQ. The CDR3 is 14 residues long. CDR3 sequence (DNA): TGCGCCAGCAGCTTGGCACAGGGCCTATACGAGCAGTACTTC. Protein product: CASSLAQGLYEQYF.

This chain uses TRBV18 with TRBJ1-1, with TRBD1 identical over 10 bases. In germline, CDR1 is KGHSH, CDR2 LQKENI. The CDR3 runs 18 residues. The ends lost 3 bases at V and 4 bases at J; junction bases unmatched: 14. The CDR3 nucleotides read TGTGCCAGCTCACCTACACTGGGAGACAGGGGGCATCGCACTGAAGCTTTCTTT. This sequence encodes CASSPTLGDRGHRTEAFF.

The chain links TRBV6-5 to TRBJ1-1; 7 bases match TRBD1. V was clipped by 8 bases and J by 1 base; unmatched bases: 4. This CDR3 spans 13 amino acids. The V gene's germline CDR1 is MNHEY and CDR2 SVGAGI. CDR3 bases: TGTGCCAGCCGTTCAGGGGGGAACACTGAAGCTTTCTTT. Its protein product is CASRSGGNTEAFF.

J is TRBJ2-7 and V is TRBV6-1; 7 bases agree with TRBD2. Per germline, CDR1 MNHNS and CDR2 SASEGT. V lost 5 bases and J lost 1; bases outside the gene matches: 8. The CDR3 is 15 residues long. The chain's CDR3 is CASSLGGSRSYEQYF. CDR3 nucleotide sequence: TGTGCCAGCAGTCTAGGCGGGAGTAGGTCCTACGAGCAGTACTTC.

J is TRBJ1-5 and V is TRBV10-2, with 11 positions matching TRBD1. The V gene's germline CDR1 is WSHSY and CDR2 SAAADI. The CDR3 is 15 amino acids. With V trimmed by 5 bases and J by 7 bases, 7 bases remained unmatched. CDR3 nucleotide sequence: TGCGCCAGCAGTCCTGGGACAGGGGGGAGCCAGCCCCAGCATTTT. Residues: CASSPGTGGSQPQHF.

The chain couples TRBV4-1 to TRBJ1-6; D is perhaps TRBD1 (5 bases). Germline values: CDR1 MGHRA, CDR2 YSYEKL. The ends were cut back, 5 bases at V and 7 bases at J, with 12 bases in the middle. This CDR3 is built from 14 residues. The chain's CDR3 is CASSEETANSPLHF. The CDR3 DNA sequence: TGCGCCAGCAGCGAGGAGACAGCCAATTCACCCCTCCACTTT.

This clone was picked up a small number of times. This rearrangement joins TRBV5-4 to TRBJ1-2; a possible D gene is TRBD1 (6 bases). The V end lost 6 bases, the J end lost 8 bases, and 23 bases lay between the germline ends. The CDR3 is 15 residues long. Germline V gene data show CDR1 as SGHNT and CDR2 as YYREEE (reference sequence). CDR3 amino acids: CASTSPNPGASGYTF. The CDR3 DNA follows: TGTGCCAGCACCTCCCCGAATCCAGGGGCGAGCGGCTACACCTTC.

The V gene is TRBV10-3, the J gene TRBJ1-2; D unclear. The germline V gene has CDR1 ENHRY and CDR2 SYGVKD. This CDR3 spans 15 amino acids. Trimming removed 7 bases at V and 0 bases at J, with 15 bases between. The CDR3 nucleotides are TGTGCCATCAATAGAGCAGGAAGCACTAACTATGGCTACACCTTC. This sequence encodes CAINRAGSTNYGYTF.

The chain couples TRBV4-3 to TRBJ2-3; 13 bases are a match to TRBD2. CDR1 is LGHNA and CDR2 is YSLEER in the germline V gene. The CDR3 totals 18 residues. After removal of 4 bases from V and 7 bases from J, the junction contained 14 bases not matched to a gene. The CDR3 nucleotides read TGCGCCAGCAGCCCCGGACTAGCGGGGGCCAATAGCCTCAATACGCAGTATTTT. This gives the protein CASSPGLAGANSLNTQYF.

The chain combines TRBV9 with TRBJ1-1; D gene unclear. This CDR3 contains 15 residues. The V gene lost 4 bases and the J gene lost 0 bases, with 13 bases spanning the gap. Germline CDR1 reads SGDLS; CDR2 reads YYNGEE. The CDR3 region is CASSPGVGMNTEAFF. In DNA, the CDR3 is TGTGCCAGCAGCCCCGGGGTGGGCATGAACACTGAAGCTTTCTTT. Full variable domain (remainder filled in from reference TRBV9 and TRBJ1-1): DSGVTQTPKHLITATGQRVTLRCSPRSGDLSVYWYQQSLDQGLQFLIQYYNGEERAKGNILERFSAQQFPDLHSELNLSSLELGDSALYFCASSPGVGMNTEAFFGQGTRLTVV.

This clone has a handful of counts. CDR3 region: CASSPLAGGQSDTQYF. The CDR3 DNA sequence: TGTGCCAGTAGTCCTCTAGCGGGGGGGCAATCAGATACGCAGTATTTT. J is TRBJ2-3 and V is TRBV19, with 12 bases that match TRBD2. V lost 5 bases to trimming and J lost 4 bases; unmatched junction nucleotides: 7. The CDR3 is made up of 16 amino acids. Germline V lookup: CDR1 LNHDA, CDR2 SQIVND (reference sequence).

This chain connects TRBV7-2 to TRBJ1-3; unclear D gene. CDR3 size: 18 residues. The germline gives CDR1 SGHTA, CDR2 FQGNSA. V lost 2 bases to trimming and J lost 0 bases, with 17 bases between them. This CDR3 is CASSLLTGWADSGNTIYF. DNA for the CDR3: TGTGCCAGCAGCTTACTTACGGGGTGGGCCGACTCTGGAAACACCATATATTTT. The variable domain in full, with the rest retrieved from reference TRBV7-2 and TRBJ1-3, is GAGVSQSPSNKVTEKGKDVELRCDPISGHTALYWYRQSLGQGLEFLIYFQGNSAPDKSGLPSDRFSAERTGGSVSTLTIQRTQQEDSAVYLCASSLLTGWADSGNTIYFGEGSWLTVV.

This clone came up a few times. The chain joins TRBV19 to TRBJ2-1; no firm D call. The CDR3 consists of 14 residues. V lost 7 bases and J 4 bases, leaving 14 bases between the germline ends. The germline gives CDR1 LNHDA, CDR2 SQIVND (reference sequence). This CDR3 is CASISDGVYNEQFF. In DNA form, the CDR3 reads TGTGCCAGTATATCGGATGGAGTTTACAATGAGCAGTTCTTC.

This clone has just a few counts. The rearrangement links TRBV4-3 to TRBJ1-5, with D unclear. The germline V gene encodes CDR1 LGHNA and CDR2 YSLEER. CDR3 length: 14 residues. V dropped 0 bases and J dropped 6 bases, with 9 bases sitting between them. The CDR3 region is CASSQDRGFQPQHF. The DNA for the CDR3 is TGCGCCAGCAGCCAAGATCGCGGGTTTCAGCCCCAGCATTTT.

The sample holds a few counts of this clone. V gene TRBV7-9 combines with J gene TRBJ1-1; TRBD1 is a possible D gene (6 bases). Trimming stripped 6 bases from V and 5 bases from J, with 13 bases between. The length of the CDR3 is 13 residues. The germline V gene has CDR1 SEHNR and CDR2 FQNEAQ (reference sequence). CDR3 protein: CASRGGGWTEAFF. CDR3 in DNA: TGTGCCAGCAGGGGAGGGGGTTGGACTGAAGCTTTCTTT.

This chain uses TRBV5-1 with TRBJ2-3, with a tentative D call TRBD1 (5 bases). The CDR3 contains 16 residues. The germline V and J ends were trimmed by 4 bases and 0 bases, with 15 bases remaining between them. The germline V gene encodes CDR1 SGHRS and CDR2 YFSETQ. The CDR3 sequence: CASSPRQTSSTDTQYF. The CDR3 region has the DNA TGCGCCAGCAGCCCTAGACAGACTTCTAGCACAGATACGCAGTATTTT.

This chain connects TRBV4-1 to TRBJ2-7; TRBD2 aligns across 9 bases. The V gene end was trimmed by 4 bases and the J gene end by 2 bases; junction bases not matched to a gene: 9. Germline V gene data show CDR1 as MGHRA and CDR2 as YSYEKL. The CDR3 is 16 residues long. The CDR3 DNA reads TGCGCCAGCAGCCCAGTGCAGCGGGGGGACCCCTACGAGCAGTACTTC. Translated: CASSPVQRGDPYEQYF.

This clone was observed a single time. Germline is not matched at one junction end, which may reflect a read error. The rearrangement uses TRBV4-1 and TRBJ1-2; 7 bases fit TRBD1. The CDR3 is made up of 13 amino acids. CDR1 and CDR2 from the germline V gene are MGHRA and YSYEKL. CDR3 region: CASSQPGTEPSAF. The CDR3 DNA reads as TGCGCCAGCAGCCAACCCGGGACAGAACCTTCCGCCTTC.

The V and J genes are TRBV7-6 and TRBJ2-2, with TRBD2 identical over 7 bases. Per the germline V gene, CDR1 is SGHVS and CDR2 is FNYEAQ. The CDR3 is 15 residues long. Trimming took 3 bases from V and 3 from J; bases not matched to a gene: 4. The CDR3 nucleotides read TGTGCCAGCAGCTTTAGTGGGGGGGACACCGGGGAGCTGTTTTTT. This gives the protein CASSFSGGDTGELFF.

The J gene is TRBJ2-7, the V gene TRBV11-3; D is unresolved. V was pared by 2 bases and J by 3 bases, with 17 bases between. Germline V CDR1 and CDR2: SGHNT, YENEEA. This CDR3 spans 16 amino acids. CDR3 in DNA: TGTGCCAGCAGCTTAAAGGCAGGATCCCAGCTCTACGAGCAGTACTTC. Its protein is CASSLKAGSQLYEQYF.

The rearrangement joins TRBV25-1 to TRBJ1-2, with no clear D. This CDR3 comprises 15 residues. Germline CDR1 reads MGHDK; CDR2 reads SYGVNS. The V and J ends lost 5 bases and 4 bases respectively, with 17 bases between them. The CDR3 region is CASSLSTGFVYGYTF. CDR3 nucleotides: TGTGCCAGCAGTCTCTCCACGGGGTTCGTCTATGGCTACACCTTC.

This clone was found once. V is TRBV18 and J is TRBJ1-1, with 7 bases fitting TRBD1. V lost 3 bases to trimming and J lost 6 bases; unmatched junction nucleotides: 1. This CDR3 region has 12 residues. The germline V gene has CDR1 KGHSH and CDR2 LQKENI. The DNA of the CDR3 is TGTGCCAGCTCACCTCAGGGGGCTGAAGCTTTCTTT. Its translation: CASSPQGAEAFF.

The chain combines TRBV7-9 with TRBJ2-1, with 7 nucleotides matching TRBD2. The CDR3 consists of 17 residues. The junction had 12 bases not matched to a gene; V was cut back by 3 bases and J by 4 bases. CDR1 is SEHNR, CDR2 FQNEAQ, per germline (reference sequence). The CDR3 sequence: CASSLGTWTSEYNEQFF. CDR3 in DNA: TGTGCCAGCAGCTTGGGGACTTGGACTAGTGAGTACAATGAGCAGTTCTTC.

The table lists this clone with a count of one. The chain combines TRBV11-2 with TRBJ2-5, with TRBD2 identical over 12 bases. The CDR3 consists of 15 residues. V trimming: 5 bases; J trimming: 1 base; junction bases outside the gene matches: 2. CDR1 is SGHAT, CDR2 FQNNGV, per germline. CDR3 sequence: CASSQLAGGQETQYF. CDR3 DNA: TGTGCCAGCAGCCAACTAGCGGGGGGCCAAGAGACCCAGTACTTC.

The chain employs TRBV4-1 and TRBJ1-4, with 9 bases that match TRBD1. The CDR3 loop spans 15 amino acids. V shed 3 bases and J 5 bases; nucleotides not matched to a gene: 4. From germline, CDR1 is MGHRA and CDR2 YSYEKL. CDR3 protein: CASSQGQGTNEKLFF. CDR3 DNA sequence: TGCGCCAGCAGCCAGGGACAGGGAACAAATGAAAAACTGTTTTTT.

This chain uses TRBV28 with TRBJ2-7, with TRBD1 identical over 8 bases. The CDR3 totals 14 residues. The germline CDR1 and CDR2 sequences are MDHEN and SYDVKM. Unmatched junction bases numbered 7, after V lost 6 bases and J lost 3 bases. DNA for the CDR3: TGTGCCAGCAGCCTGGGACAGGAGCACTACGAGCAGTACTTC. It is translated as CASSLGQEHYEQYF.

The J gene is TRBJ2-7, the V gene TRBV7-9, with 8 bases matching TRBD1. Germline V gives CDR1 SEHNR, CDR2 FQNEAQ (reference sequence). V was clipped by 1 base and J by 3 bases; unmatched bases: 5. The CDR3 has 15 residues. The DNA for the CDR3 is TGTGCCAGCAGCTTAGTCGGGGGACAGGTCTACGAGCAGTACTTC. Residues: CASSLVGGQVYEQYF.

This clone occurred a few times. This sequence joins TRBV28 and TRBJ2-1; weak D call: TRBD1 (6 bases). The CDR3 runs 12 residues. Trimming removed 6 bases from V and 9 bases from J, with 12 bases in between. Germline V gives CDR1 MDHEN, CDR2 SYDVKM. CDR3 loop: CASRATGIEQFF. Here the CDR3 DNA reads TGTGCCAGCAGAGCCACAGGGATTGAGCAGTTCTTC. The complete variable domain, with remaining parts taken from reference TRBV28 and TRBJ2-1, reads DVKVTQSSRYLVKRTGEKVFLECVQDMDHENMFWYRQDPGLGLRLIYFSYDVKMKEKGDIPEGYSVSREKKERFSLILESASTNQTSMYLCASRATGIEQFFGPGTRLTVL.

The rearrangement joins TRBV4-3 to TRBJ1-4; 12 positions match TRBD1. Trimming removed 2 bases from V and 11 bases from J; junction bases left unmatched: 9. Germline values: CDR1 LGHNA, CDR2 YSLEER. This CDR3 comprises 16 residues. For the CDR3, the DNA is TGCGCCAGCAGCCAATATTCCGGGACAGGGGGCGAGAAACTGTTTTTT. Its protein product is CASSQYSGTGGEKLFF.

The chain carries TRBV2 and TRBJ1-5; D unresolved. V was trimmed by 5 bases and J by 3 bases, leaving 11 bases between them. The CDR3 consists of 14 residues. Per the germline V gene, CDR1 is SNHLY and CDR2 is FYNNEI. The CDR3 loop is CASSRLLNNQPQHF. The CDR3 nucleotides are TGTGCCAGCAGTCGACTACTAAACAATCAGCCCCAGCATTTT.